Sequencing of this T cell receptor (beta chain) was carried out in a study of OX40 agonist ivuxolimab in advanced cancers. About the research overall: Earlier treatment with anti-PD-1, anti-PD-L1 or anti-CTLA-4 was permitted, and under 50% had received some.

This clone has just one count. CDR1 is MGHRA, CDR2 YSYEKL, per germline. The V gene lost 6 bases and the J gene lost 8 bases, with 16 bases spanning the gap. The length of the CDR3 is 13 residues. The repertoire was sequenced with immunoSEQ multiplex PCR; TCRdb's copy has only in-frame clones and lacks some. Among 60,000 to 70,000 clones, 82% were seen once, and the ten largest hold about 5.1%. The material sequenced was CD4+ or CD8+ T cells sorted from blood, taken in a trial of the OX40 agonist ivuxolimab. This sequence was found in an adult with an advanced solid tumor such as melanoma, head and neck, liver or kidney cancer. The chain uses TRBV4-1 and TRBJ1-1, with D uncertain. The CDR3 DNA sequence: TGCGCCAGCAGTCGGGGTCTCGAGGTCGAAGCTTTCTTT. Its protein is CASSRGLEVEAFF.